A selection of T cell receptor beta chains follows, all from one sample in a study of blood T cell repertoires in COVID-19. This table comes from immunoSEQ multiplex PCR, and its TCRdb copy is limited to in-frame clones, with some not included. This sample yields 350,000 or so clones, of which roughly 87% are seen a single time; roughly 0.94% belongs to the top ten. The sequencing sample was made of PBMCs or T cells enriched from blood (not recorded which). These receptors were taken from a woman in her twenties or thirties who had recovered from COVID-19. The CDR3 runs from the conserved cysteine through the conserved F or W. Each record gives: clone size, V gene, D gene, J gene, CDR3 protein, CDR3 DNA. D genes are given only for firm matches. Clone sizes are given selectively: once, few, many, or a class where the clone is expanded.

clone size: -
V gene: TRBV5-1
D gene: -
J gene: TRBJ1-5
CDR3 protein: CASSLTPIGYSNQPQHF
CDR3 DNA: TGCGCCAGCAGCCTGACACCTATTGGATATAGCAATCAGCCCCAGCATTTT

clone size: -
V gene: TRBV5-5
D gene: TRBD2
J gene: TRBJ2-2
CDR3 protein: CASTGRGDYTGELFF
CDR3 DNA: TGTGCCAGCACTGGGCGGGGGGACTACACCGGGGAGCTGTTTTTT

clone size: few
V gene: TRBV21-1
D gene: -
J gene: TRBJ1-3
CDR3 protein: CASSTLGMDSAGNTIYF
CDR3 DNA: TGTGCCAGCAGCACCCTGGGGATGGACAGCGCTGGAAACACCATATATTTT

clone size: -
V gene: TRBV28
D gene: TRBD2
J gene: TRBJ2-1
CDR3 protein: CASSLTSARIEFF
CDR3 DNA: TGTGCCAGCAGTTTGACTAGCGCTCGTATTGAGTTCTTC

clone size: -
V gene: TRBV28
D gene: -
J gene: TRBJ1-6
CDR3 protein: CASSFSSGADSPLHF
CDR3 DNA: TGTGCCAGCAGTTTTTCGTCAGGGGCGGATTCACCCCTCCACTTT

clone size: -
V gene: TRBV5-1
D gene: TRBD2
J gene: TRBJ2-1
CDR3 protein: CASSLSGGTYNEQFF
CDR3 DNA: TGCGCCAGCAGCTTGAGCGGGGGCACCTACAATGAGCAGTTCTTC

clone size: -
V gene: TRBV21-1
D gene: -
J gene: TRBJ1-2
CDR3 protein: CASSRRTGSRRSGGYTF
CDR3 DNA: TGTGCCAGCAGCCGACGGACAGGGAGCCGGAGGTCGGGTGGCTACACCTTC

clone size: few
V gene: TRBV3-1/TRBV3-2
D gene: TRBD1
J gene: TRBJ1-6
CDR3 protein: CASRQGVQGDGSPLHF
CDR3 DNA: TGTGCCAGCAGGCAAGGGGTACAGGGGGACGGTTCACCCCTCCACTTT

clone size: -
V gene: TRBV10-3
D gene: -
J gene: TRBJ2-1
CDR3 protein: CAIRDTSRDEQFF
CDR3 DNA: TGTGCCATCAGGGATACGTCCAGGGATGAGCAGTTCTTC

clone size: -
V gene: TRBV19
D gene: -
J gene: TRBJ1-2
CDR3 protein: CASSSPGVSYGYTF
CDR3 DNA: TGTGCCAGTAGTTCCCCAGGGGTGTCCTATGGCTACACCTTC

clone size: few
V gene: TRBV28
D gene: -
J gene: TRBJ1-2
CDR3 protein: CASSLGRDGYTF
CDR3 DNA: TGTGCCAGCAGTTTAGGGAGGGATGGCTACACCTTC

clone size: -
V gene: TRBV13
D gene: -
J gene: TRBJ1-4
CDR3 protein: CASSLGGGVRVNEKLFF
CDR3 DNA: TGTGCCAGCAGCTTAGGTGGAGGGGTGAGGGTAAATGAAAAACTGTTTTTT

clone size: -
V gene: TRBV29-1
D gene: -
J gene: TRBJ1-1
CDR3 protein: CSVQVSLEAFF
CDR3 DNA: TGCAGCGTTCAGGTCTCCCTTGAAGCTTTCTTT

clone size: -
V gene: TRBV4-3
D gene: -
J gene: TRBJ1-4
CDR3 protein: CASSQDSRTVGLFF
CDR3 DNA: TGCGCCAGCAGCCAAGATTCACGTACAGTAGGACTGTTTTTT

clone size: once
V gene: TRBV5-1
D gene: TRBD1
J gene: TRBJ1-2
CDR3 protein: CASSAPGTGYGYTF
CDR3 DNA: TGCGCCAGCAGCGCCCCCGGGACAGGGTATGGCTACACCTTC

clone size: -
V gene: TRBV7-8
D gene: -
J gene: TRBJ2-4
CDR3 protein: CASSPLAKNIQYF
CDR3 DNA: TGTGCCAGCAGCCCGTTAGCCAAAAACATTCAGTACTTC

clone size: -
V gene: TRBV28
D gene: TRBD2
J gene: TRBJ2-6
CDR3 protein: CATSGSGDPGANVLTF
CDR3 DNA: TGTGCCACTTCGGGAAGCGGGGACCCTGGGGCCAACGTCCTGACTTTC

clone size: -
V gene: TRBV7-8
D gene: -
J gene: TRBJ2-5
CDR3 protein: CASSFLDRLETQYF
CDR3 DNA: TGTGCCAGCAGCTTCCTGGACAGATTAGAGACCCAGTACTTC

clone size: -
V gene: TRBV27
D gene: -
J gene: TRBJ2-6
CDR3 protein: CASSLRISGANVLTF
CDR3 DNA: TGTGCCAGCAGTTTGAGGATCTCTGGGGCCAACGTCCTGACTTTC

clone size: -
V gene: TRBV10-1
D gene: -
J gene: TRBJ2-5
CDR3 protein: CASSETRGRNQETQYF
CDR3 DNA: TGCGCCAGCAGTGAAACGCGGGGGCGAAATCAAGAGACCCAGTACTTC

clone size: once
V gene: TRBV4-3
D gene: -
J gene: TRBJ1-2
CDR3 protein: CASSQAPGRRDYGYTF
CDR3 DNA: TGCGCCAGCAGCCAAGCCCCCGGGAGGAGAGACTATGGCTACACCTTC

clone size: -
V gene: TRBV25-1
D gene: -
J gene: TRBJ2-4
CDR3 protein: CASSQGFNIQYF
CDR3 DNA: TGTGCCAGCAGCCAGGGGTTTAACATTCAGTACTTC

clone size: -
V gene: TRBV14
D gene: -
J gene: TRBJ2-7
CDR3 protein: CASSQDFSSGRQYF
CDR3 DNA: TGTGCCAGCAGCCAAGATTTCAGTAGTGGGCGGCAGTACTTC

clone size: -
V gene: TRBV4-3
D gene: -
J gene: TRBJ2-2
CDR3 protein: CASSQRGRDTGELFF
CDR3 DNA: TGCGCCAGCAGCCAACGAGGCCGGGACACCGGGGAGCTGTTTTTT

clone size: -
V gene: TRBV18
D gene: TRBD1
J gene: TRBJ1-2
CDR3 protein: CASSPGTGFSYGYTF
CDR3 DNA: TGTGCCAGCTCACCCGGGACAGGGTTCTCGTATGGCTACACCTTC

clone size: once
V gene: TRBV3-1/TRBV3-2
D gene: -
J gene: TRBJ1-1
CDR3 protein: CASSQVGVVDEAFF
CDR3 DNA: TGTGCCAGCAGCCAAGTCGGGGTCGTGGATGAAGCTTTCTTT

clone size: few
V gene: TRBV19
D gene: TRBD1
J gene: TRBJ1-3
CDR3 protein: CASSDRDRVSGNTIYF
CDR3 DNA: TGTGCCAGTTCTGACAGGGACCGCGTCTCTGGAAACACCATATATTTT

clone size: -
V gene: TRBV6-5
D gene: TRBD1
J gene: TRBJ2-5
CDR3 protein: CASSWTGAQETQYF
CDR3 DNA: TGTGCCAGCAGTTGGACAGGGGCCCAAGAGACCCAGTACTTC

clone size: -
V gene: TRBV7-9
D gene: TRBD1
J gene: TRBJ1-4
CDR3 protein: CASSPTTGTNEKLFF
CDR3 DNA: TGTGCCAGCAGTCCAACGACAGGGACTAATGAAAAACTGTTTTTT

clone size: -
V gene: TRBV5-1
D gene: TRBD1
J gene: TRBJ2-7
CDR3 protein: CASSFTGTAPSEQYF
CDR3 DNA: TGCGCCAGCAGCTTTACCGGGACAGCCCCCTCCGAGCAGTACTTC

clone size: -
V gene: TRBV7-8
D gene: TRBD1
J gene: TRBJ2-1
CDR3 protein: CASSPGQLTYNEQFF
CDR3 DNA: TGTGCCAGCAGTCCGGGACAGCTTACCTACAATGAGCAGTTCTTC

clone size: -
V gene: TRBV7-2
D gene: -
J gene: TRBJ2-1
CDR3 protein: CASSRGRSLYNEQFF
CDR3 DNA: TGTGCCAGCAGCCGGGGGAGGTCCCTATACAATGAGCAGTTCTTC

clone size: -
V gene: TRBV3-1/TRBV3-2
D gene: -
J gene: TRBJ1-2
CDR3 protein: CASSQPGSSPYGYTF
CDR3 DNA: TGTGCCAGCAGCCAGCCGGGAAGCTCACCTTATGGCTACACCTTC

clone size: few
V gene: TRBV11-2
D gene: TRBD2
J gene: TRBJ2-7
CDR3 protein: CASRPSGLAAPYEQYF
CDR3 DNA: TGTGCCAGCAGGCCCTCGGGACTAGCGGCACCATACGAGCAGTACTTC

clone size: -
V gene: TRBV2
D gene: TRBD1
J gene: TRBJ1-1
CDR3 protein: CARRGQMNTEAFF
CDR3 DNA: TGTGCCAGACGGGGACAGATGAACACTGAAGCTTTCTTT

clone size: -
V gene: TRBV6-5
D gene: -
J gene: TRBJ1-1
CDR3 protein: CASIVRDRGGAFF
CDR3 DNA: TGTGCCAGCATTGTCCGGGACCGAGGGGGAGCTTTCTTT

clone size: -
V gene: TRBV7-9
D gene: TRBD2
J gene: TRBJ2-5
CDR3 protein: CASSSSTVAGGPETQYF
CDR3 DNA: TGTGCCAGCAGCTCGAGTACAGTAGCGGGGGGGCCGGAGACCCAGTACTTC

clone size: -
V gene: TRBV3-1/TRBV3-2
D gene: TRBD1
J gene: TRBJ2-5
CDR3 protein: CASSWTGGGETQYF
CDR3 DNA: TGTGCCAGCAGCTGGACAGGGGGGGGAGAGACCCAGTACTTC

clone size: -
V gene: TRBV2
D gene: -
J gene: TRBJ2-7
CDR3 protein: CASTRTYEQYF
CDR3 DNA: TGTGCCAGCACTAGAACCTACGAGCAGTACTTC

clone size: -
V gene: TRBV11-3
D gene: -
J gene: TRBJ1-1
CDR3 protein: CASSLDGNEAFF
CDR3 DNA: TGTGCCAGCAGCTTAGACGGGAATGAAGCTTTCTTT

clone size: -
V gene: TRBV4-3
D gene: -
J gene: TRBJ1-2
CDR3 protein: CASSQDETDGYTF
CDR3 DNA: TGCGCCAGCAGCCAAGATGAAACAGATGGCTACACCTTC

clone size: -
V gene: TRBV6-5
D gene: -
J gene: TRBJ1-4
CDR3 protein: CASRRGTNEKLFF
CDR3 DNA: TGTGCCAGCAGACGGGGGACTAATGAAAAACTGTTTTTT

clone size: -
V gene: TRBV19
D gene: TRBD1
J gene: TRBJ1-2
CDR3 protein: CASSKWTGSYGYTF
CDR3 DNA: TGTGCCAGTAGTAAGTGGACAGGGTCCTATGGCTACACCTTC

clone size: -
V gene: TRBV5-1
D gene: -
J gene: TRBJ2-1
CDR3 protein: CASSPRGTLPNEQFF
CDR3 DNA: TGCGCCAGCAGCCCTAGGGGGACGCTACCCAATGAGCAGTTCTTC

clone size: -
V gene: TRBV6-1
D gene: -
J gene: TRBJ2-5
CDR3 protein: CASSENSGLQETQYF
CDR3 DNA: TGTGCCAGCAGTGAAAATAGCGGATTACAAGAGACCCAGTACTTC

clone size: -
V gene: TRBV29-1
D gene: -
J gene: TRBJ2-7
CDR3 protein: CSVEDEAITPYEQYF
CDR3 DNA: TGCAGCGTTGAAGATGAGGCGATAACACCCTACGAGCAGTACTTC

clone size: -
V gene: TRBV7-9
D gene: -
J gene: TRBJ2-5
CDR3 protein: CASSSGTPMRETQYF
CDR3 DNA: TGTGCCAGCAGCTCCGGGACTCCCATGCGGGAGACCCAGTACTTC

clone size: -
V gene: TRBV6-1
D gene: -
J gene: TRBJ1-2
CDR3 protein: CASSESLGDYGYTF
CDR3 DNA: TGTGCCAGCAGTGAATCCCTAGGGGACTATGGCTACACCTTC

clone size: once
V gene: TRBV5-1
D gene: TRBD2
J gene: TRBJ2-1
CDR3 protein: CASRPGTSYNEQFF
CDR3 DNA: TGCGCCAGCAGACCCGGGACTAGCTACAATGAGCAGTTCTTC

clone size: -
V gene: TRBV2
D gene: TRBD1
J gene: TRBJ1-6
CDR3 protein: CASSVYGGGVNSPLHF
CDR3 DNA: TGTGCCAGCAGTGTTTATGGAGGGGGCGTTAATTCACCCCTCCACTTT

clone size: once
V gene: TRBV11-2
D gene: TRBD1
J gene: TRBJ1-1
CDR3 protein: CASSPQGDEAFF
CDR3 DNA: TGTGCCAGCAGCCCACAGGGGGATGAAGCTTTCTTT

clone size: -
V gene: TRBV4-1
D gene: TRBD1
J gene: TRBJ2-7
CDR3 protein: CASSRGQGLGEQYF
CDR3 DNA: TGCGCCAGCAGCCGCGGACAGGGCCTTGGCGAGCAGTACTTC

clone size: -
V gene: TRBV6-1
D gene: -
J gene: TRBJ1-3
CDR3 protein: CASSEGRGPGNTIYF
CDR3 DNA: TGTGCCAGCAGTGAAGGGAGGGGCCCTGGAAACACCATATATTTT

clone size: -
V gene: TRBV7-9
D gene: -
J gene: TRBJ1-4
CDR3 protein: CASSPGARSGEKLFF
CDR3 DNA: TGTGCCAGCAGCCCCGGAGCAAGAAGCGGGGAAAAACTGTTTTTT

clone size: -
V gene: TRBV27
D gene: TRBD1
J gene: TRBJ1-5
CDR3 protein: CASSTGGNQPQHF
CDR3 DNA: TGTGCCAGCAGTACAGGGGGTAATCAGCCCCAGCATTTT

clone size: few
V gene: TRBV28
D gene: TRBD1
J gene: TRBJ1-2
CDR3 protein: CASSTGVGYGYTF
CDR3 DNA: TGTGCCAGCAGTACAGGGGTGGGCTATGGCTACACCTTC

clone size: -
V gene: TRBV28
D gene: -
J gene: TRBJ1-5
CDR3 protein: CASRGVRRNQPQHF
CDR3 DNA: TGTGCCAGCAGGGGAGTCAGACGGAATCAGCCCCAGCATTTT

clone size: once
V gene: TRBV11-2
D gene: -
J gene: TRBJ2-1
CDR3 protein: CASSLDGNEQFF
CDR3 DNA: TGTGCCAGCAGCTTAGACGGTAATGAGCAGTTCTTC